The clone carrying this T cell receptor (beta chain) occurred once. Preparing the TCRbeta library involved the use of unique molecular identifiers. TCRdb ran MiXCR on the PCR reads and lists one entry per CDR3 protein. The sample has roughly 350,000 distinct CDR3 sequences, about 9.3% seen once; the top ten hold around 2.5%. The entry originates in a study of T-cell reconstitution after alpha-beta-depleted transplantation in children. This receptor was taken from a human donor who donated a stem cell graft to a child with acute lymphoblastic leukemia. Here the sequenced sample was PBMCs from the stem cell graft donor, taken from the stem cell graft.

In DNA form, the CDR3 reads TGCGCCAGCAGCCATCACATGACCGGGACAGCTATTTACAATGAGCAGTTCTTC. It codes for CASSHHMTGTAIYNEQFF. The chain joins TRBV4-1 to TRBJ2-1; 7 nucleotides agree with TRBD1. CDR3 length: 18 amino acids. The J segment lost 4 bases and the V segment lost 3 bases, leaving 15 bases of the junction unmatched. The germline gives CDR1 MGHRA, CDR2 YSYEKL.